The 15 T cell receptor beta chains presented below share a single source sample, sequenced in a study of PD-1 blockade in classical Hodgkin lymphoma. All patients experienced relapse after autologous stem cell transplantation, and brentuximab vedotin exposure was variable. Clones were sequenced by immunoSEQ multiplex PCR, and TCRdb holds only the in-frame ones, with some missing. The table lists around 150,000 clones, about four fifths of them singletons, with over 7.5% in the top ten. Here the sequenced sample was peripheral blood mononuclear cells (PBMCs), taken before the second cycle of nivolumab. The receptors come from a human donor with classical Hodgkin lymphoma.

The chain joins TRBV7-2 to TRBJ2-3; weak D call: TRBD2 (5 bases). V lost 4 bases and J 2 bases, leaving 13 bases between the germline ends. Looked up from germline, CDR1 is SGHTA and CDR2 is FQGNSA. This CDR3 is 15 amino acids long. The CDR3, as DNA: TGTGCCAGCAGCTCTCAAAGCGGAGTCACAGATACGCAGTATTTT. Amino acids: CASSSQSGVTDTQYF.

J is TRBJ1-4 and V is TRBV19; the D is unclear. CDR1 LNHDA and CDR2 SQIVND come from the germline V gene (reference sequence). Trimming took 7 bases from V and 6 from J, leaving 21 bases between them. The CDR3 is 16 residues long. The CDR3 protein is CASTPHELEGYEKLFF. The CDR3, as DNA: TGTGCCAGTACTCCCCACGAATTGGAGGGATATGAAAAACTGTTTTTT.

The J gene is TRBJ1-6, the V gene TRBV5-6; D perhaps matches TRBD1 (5 bases). Germline-derived CDR1 and CDR2 are SGHDT and YYEEEE. V shed 0 bases and J shed 3 bases, with 10 bases lying between them. CDR3 length equals 16 residues. CDR3 nucleotides: TGTGCCAGCAGCTTGGTCAACGGGGGCTATAATTCACCCCTCCACTTT. As protein: CASSLVNGGYNSPLHF.

The chain carries TRBV30 and TRBJ2-7; the D gene is possibly TRBD1 (6 bases). CDR3 length: 15 residues. In germline, CDR1 is GTSNPN, CDR2 SVGIG (reference sequence). Trimming pared 3 bases from V and 3 bases from J, leaving 18 bases between. Here the CDR3 reads CAWSLRGRGVYEQYF. The CDR3 DNA sequence: TGTGCCTGGAGCCTCAGGGGACGTGGGGTCTACGAGCAGTACTTC.

The chain uses TRBV7-9 and TRBJ1-1; maybe TRBD1 (5 bases). This CDR3 is built from 14 residues. CDR1 is SEHNR and CDR2 is FQNEAQ in the germline V gene (reference sequence). V lost 1 base and J 3 bases, leaving 9 bases between the germline ends. The DNA of the CDR3 is TGTGCCAGCAGCTTAGTAGGGGCAGACACTGAAGCTTTCTTT. It translates to CASSLVGADTEAFF.

This clone was observed a few times. The rearrangement uses TRBV13 and TRBJ1-5, with D unclear. The V end lost 0 bases, the J end lost 6 bases, and 6 bases lay between the germline ends. This CDR3 region has 13 residues. Germline CDR1 is PRHDT and CDR2 is FYEKMQ (reference sequence). The CDR3 region is CASSLGDGQPQHF. CDR3 bases: TGTGCCAGCAGCTTAGGGGACGGTCAGCCCCAGCATTTT.

The rearrangement joins TRBV19 to TRBJ1-5; no firm D call. Germline CDR1 is LNHDA and CDR2 is SQIVND (reference sequence). Trimming removed 3 bases from V and 7 bases from J, with 13 bases in between. CDR3 size: 14 residues. The DNA for the CDR3 is TGTGCCAGTAGTATTGTCCAGTTCCCCCAGCCCCAGCATTTT. Its translation is CASSIVQFPQPQHF.

The rearrangement links TRBV6-1 to TRBJ1-2; D possibly corresponds to TRBD1 (6 bases). CDR1 and CDR2 (germline): MNHNS, SASEGT. This CDR3 spans 15 amino acids. Trimming removed 3 bases at V and 7 bases at J, with 18 bases between. CDR3 nucleotides: TGTGCCAGCAGTGAGCCGGGGGGGGCTGTGACTGGCTACACCTTC. Protein sequence: CASSEPGGAVTGYTF.

With respect to this clone: One end of the junction does not line up with germline, which may come from a read error. CDR3: CASNGPENLPLHF. In DNA, the CDR3 is TGTGCCAGCAACGGGCCAGAAAATTTACCCCTCCACTTT. The V and J genes are TRBV6-5 and TRBJ1-6; D unresolved. Germline V lookup: CDR1 MNHEY, CDR2 SVGAGI. The CDR3 contains 13 residues.

The V gene is TRBV7-3, the J gene TRBJ1-1; a possible D gene is TRBD1 (5 bases). Germline V CDR1 and CDR2: SGHTA, FQGTGA. The CDR3 covers 14 residues. With 5 bases removed from V and 4 bases from J, the gap between germline ends came to 14 bases. The DNA for the CDR3 is TGTGCCAGCAGCGCGACAGCCGTTAGCACTGAAGCTTTCTTT. Protein product: CASSATAVSTEAFF.

V is TRBV5-1 and J is TRBJ1-2; 9 bases are a match to TRBD1. The CDR3 contains 15 residues. Trimming cost V 4 bases and J 8 bases; bases outside gene matches: 12. Germline CDR1 SGHRS, CDR2 YFSETQ. This CDR3 is CASSVTTGGTGGYTF. The DNA for the CDR3 is TGCGCCAGCAGCGTGACGACAGGGGGAACGGGCGGCTACACCTTC.

This clone was seen once. This chain connects TRBV7-9 to TRBJ2-2; D not certain. Trimming removed 5 bases from V and 6 bases from J, with 7 bases in between. Germline V gene sequence: CDR1 SEHNR, CDR2 FQNEAQ (reference sequence). The CDR3 runs to 12 residues. This CDR3 is CASSIFAGELFF. CDR3 nucleotides: TGTGCCAGCAGCATTTTTGCCGGGGAGCTGTTTTTT.

This sequence joins TRBV9 and TRBJ2-3, with 10 bases identical to TRBD2. Germline CDR1 SGDLS, CDR2 YYNGEE. V shed 0 bases, J shed 4 bases, and the junction held 5 bases outside the gene matches. This CDR3 region has 16 residues. The CDR3 bases are TGTGCCAGCAGCGTAGTTAGCGGGGGGTCCCCAGATACGCAGTATTTT. Encoded protein: CASSVVSGGSPDTQYF.

The chain joins TRBV6-1 to TRBJ1-2; D is uncertain. The CDR3 runs to 12 residues. V was shortened by 3 bases and J by 4 bases, with 6 bases between the two germline ends. Per the germline V gene, CDR1 is MNHNS and CDR2 is SASEGT. The CDR3, as DNA: TGTGCCAGCAGTGATTGGGGCTATGGCTACACCTTC. Translation: CASSDWGYGYTF.

The rearrangement joins TRBV7-9 to TRBJ1-4, with 7 bases fitting TRBD1. V lost 2 bases and J lost 5; bases outside the gene matches: 2. The CDR3 runs 14 residues. CDR1 and CDR2 from the germline V gene are SEHNR and FQNEAQ (reference sequence). The CDR3 here is CASSLTGVNEKLFF. CDR3 nucleotides: TGTGCCAGCAGCTTAACAGGGGTCAATGAAAAACTGTTTTTT.